The TCR beta chain under discussion was sequenced for a study of T cell responses to AZD1222 COVID-19 vaccine. Points on this clone: Its antigen remains unknown.

The repertoire was sequenced with immunoSEQ multiplex PCR; TCRdb's copy has only in-frame clones and lacks some. The sample lists roughly 99,000 clones, more than 80% occurring once. The CDR3 is made up of 16 amino acids. Looked up from germline, CDR1 is SGHTA and CDR2 is FQGNSA. V lost 1 base and J lost 6; bases outside the gene matches: 9. Study-level results: Researchers report vaccine-associated CD4 TCRs spanning spike, with dominance at 160-218 and 743-854.

Sequenced here: peripheral blood, sampled on day 0 of AZD1222 vaccination. The receptor was isolated from an adult in good health. The gene calls are TRBV7-2 and TRBJ2-3; 8 bases match TRBD1. CDR3 sequence (DNA): TGTGCCAGCAGCTTAGATATGGCAGGGGGCAGCGATACGCAGTATTTT. It encodes CASSLDMAGGSDTQYF.